This T cell receptor beta chain was observed in a study of cytomegalovirus exposure and HLA in healthy donors. The CDR3 extends over 12 amino acids. The V gene's germline CDR1 is MNHEY and CDR2 SVGAGI. On this clone itself: Antigen unknown. The junction departs from germline at one end; a sequencing error may be responsible.

Whole-study results and caveats: In vitro work confirmed that three CMV-associated chains recognize CMV antigens. DRB1 showed the most TCR associations and HLA-C the fewest in a later analysis, as rates varied by HLA locus. Exclusion as indistinguishable affected some V segments, including TRBV6-2 and TRBV6-3.

Primers for the PCR totalled 60 Vbeta and 13 Jbeta. TCRdb keeps only in-frame clones here, not all; method: immunoSEQ multiplex PCR. The profile shows roughly 170,000 clones, 75% to 85% of them singletons. The TCR comes from a woman aged 25 to 39 in good health and CMV-seropositive. The V call is TRBV6-5, the J call TRBJ1-2; 12 bases are a match to TRBD1. The sample consisted of PBMCs. CDR3 protein: CASSYSGQGAIF. Here the CDR3 DNA reads TGTGCCAGCAGTTACTCGGGACAGGGGGCGATCTTC.